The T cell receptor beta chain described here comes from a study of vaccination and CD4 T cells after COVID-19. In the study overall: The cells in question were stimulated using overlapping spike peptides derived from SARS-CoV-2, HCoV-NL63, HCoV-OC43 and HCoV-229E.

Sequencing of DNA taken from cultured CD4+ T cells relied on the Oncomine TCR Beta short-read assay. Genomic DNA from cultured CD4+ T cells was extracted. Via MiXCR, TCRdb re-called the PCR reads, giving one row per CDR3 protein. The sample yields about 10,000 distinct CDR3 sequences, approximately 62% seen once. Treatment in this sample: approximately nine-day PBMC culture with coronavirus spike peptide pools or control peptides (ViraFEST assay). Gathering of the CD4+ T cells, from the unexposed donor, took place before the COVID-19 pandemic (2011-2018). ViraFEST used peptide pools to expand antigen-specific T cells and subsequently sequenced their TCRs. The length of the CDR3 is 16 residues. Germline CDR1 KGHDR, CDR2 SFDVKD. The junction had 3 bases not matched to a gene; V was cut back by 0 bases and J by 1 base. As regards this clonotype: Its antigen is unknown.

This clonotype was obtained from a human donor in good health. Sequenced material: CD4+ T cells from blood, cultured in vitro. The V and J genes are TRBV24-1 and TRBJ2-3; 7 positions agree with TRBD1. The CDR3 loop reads CATSDLRGTGTDTQYF. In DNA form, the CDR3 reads TGTGCCACCAGTGATTTGCGAGGGACAGGCACAGATACGCAGTATTTT.